The present T cell receptor beta chain was sequenced within a study of blood T cell repertoires in COVID-19. Study in general: Material from acute and convalescent COVID-19 was sourced from the United States, Italy and Spain. Sample material is recorded as cDNA or gDNA derived from T cells, B-cell-depleted T cells, or PBMCs.

This clone was recorded only once. In the authors' methods: Amplification with reference gene primers provided the estimates of nucleated cell counts. Assay used: immunoSEQ multiplex PCR; TCRdb lists only in-frame clones, some missing. The D gene and trimming were derived from the DNA, and the V and J assignments and clone size from that table. The top ten clones hold less than 4.5% of a sample with fewer than 250,000 clones, 84% of them seen once. The sequence derives from a man between 45 and 60 years old with acute or convalescent COVID-19. Sequencing input: peripheral blood.

This CDR3 is CATSGLGGGAHSLSTDTQYF. DNA for the CDR3: TGTGCCACCAGCGGCCTTGGGGGGGGAGCTCATTCCCTAAGCACAGATACGCAGTATTTT. The chain recombines TRBV24-1 with TRBJ2-3; TRBD2 aligns across 7 bases. The V segment lost 7 bases and the J segment 0 bases; nucleotides outside the gene matches: 21. Germline V gives CDR1 KGHDR, CDR2 SFDVKD. The CDR3 contains 20 residues.